This T cell receptor (beta chain) was documented in a study of beta chain features in type 1 diabetes. There are a few counts of this clone. The whole isolated RNA underwent reverse transcription, so sequencing captured expressed TCRB transcripts. TCRdb's table, derived via immunoSEQ multiplex PCR, lists solely in-frame clones and lacks some. The data show some 300,000 clones, 8% seen once. The CDR3 length is 15 residues. The junction had 7 bases not matched to a gene; V was cut back by 5 bases and J by 2 bases. Germline lookup yields CDR1 PRHDT and CDR2 FYEKMQ (reference sequence). This sequence originates from a woman between 18 and 29 years old in good health. The specimen sequenced was central memory CD4+ T cells from blood. This chain links TRBV13 with TRBJ2-3; 7 bases align to TRBD1. CDR3 sequence reads: CASSTRQGPTDTQYF. The CDR3 DNA reads as TGTGCCAGCAGCACCCGACAGGGCCCCACAGATACGCAGTATTTT.